This section outlines one TCR beta chain sequence together with its context. Its antigen is currently not known. No base qualities exist here, and no much larger clone lies one base off it. A cohort of 25 to 30 patients with locally advanced or metastatic urothelial carcinoma, treated at Memorial Sloan Kettering on a trial protocol, was included. Peripheral blood mononuclear cells were collected pretreatment and during treatment, with between 1 and 8 total time points per patient. The Qiagen DNeasy Blood extraction kit was used to purify genomic DNA from total PBMCs and tumor samples. Collected pretreatment and during treatment, PBMCs were isolated and stored as previously described. The data were taken from a study of PD-L1 blockade in urothelial cancer (dated by TCRdb to 2016 to 2017). A note on the overall study: Therapy was started in about 2014 for all patients, and atezolizumab 1,200 mg was administered intravenously every 3 weeks. Twenty-five of 29 patients were identified as males with urothelial cancer of bladder origin, and a prior smoking history was reported by 18 of 29 patients. Patients had an ECOG performance status of 0 or 1 and had received between 0 and 3 prior chemotherapy regimens. Blood samples were analyzed at 3 weeks after treatment start (second dose) and at 6 weeks after treatment start. Blood samples gave median yields of about 150,000 T cells and some 84,000 unique TCRs, along with a median clonality of around 0.08. An exploratory multi-omic analysis was conducted of the somatic, immune and clinical correlates of response to PD-L1 blockade with atezolizumab in urothelial cancer. Pretreatment tumor samples, along with matched peripheral blood serially collected before and after atezolizumab treatment, were subjected to TCR sequencing. Progression-free survival longer than 6 months counted as durable clinical benefit, and TCR features were additionally tested against both progression-free and overall survival. Whole exome sequencing and RNA sequencing of pretreatment tumors were performed alongside TCR sequencing in the same patients. Durable clinical benefit was achieved by nine patients and was not achieved by 20 patients. Some 30 patients had pretreatment blood TCR-seq, around 24 had at least one posttreatment blood collection, and around 24 had tumor TCR-seq. Summary of the overall study and its limitations: Improved progression-free and overall survival was associated with having pretreatment peripheral blood TCR clonality below the median. Because of the small sample size (n ≈ 27) and the many exploratory analyses performed, the results are intended to be regarded as hypothesis-generating. Greater expansion of tumor-associated TCR clones in peripheral blood 3 weeks after the start of treatment was observed in patients with durable benefit (n ≈ 22, p = 0.022).

Including cysteine and phenylalanine, the CDR3 has 16 amino acids. Only the CDR3 part of the read is kept: 48 bases, read in frame from the first base. Ends trimmed: V by 0 bases, J by 7 bases; bases unmatched to a gene: 2. CDR1 is given as SGHDT and CDR2 as YYEEEE, both from the germline V gene. Each PCR received spiked-in synthetic TCR analog templates so that absolute template abundance could be estimated from read counts. The immunoSEQ assay used bias-controlled V and J gene primers to amplify TCRbeta CDR3 regions from genomic DNA. Rearranged TCRbeta segments were sequenced at approximately 20X coverage. Per the authors' processing: Clustering was used to correct sequencing errors, and CDR3s were annotated against IMGT so that V, D and J genes could be assigned. Out-of-frame and stop-codon sequences were excluded, and only productive TCRbeta rearrangements were used in downstream analyses. To compute clonality, Shannon entropy was normalized by the log of the number of unique productive sequences and then subtracted from one. Fisher's exact test with Benjamini-Hochberg correction, using a cutoff of adjusted p below 0.01, was how clones that differed between time points or between blood and tumor were identified. Here the immuneACCESS table is served through TCRdb, limited to in-frame sequences with V and J called. Missing clones are a known gap in these copies; in checked studies unresolved V genes cover under half, and the rest lacks a known reason. V and J calls and clone size come straight from that table; D and trimming were deduced from the DNA. This sample gives 46,000 or so clones in total; about 85% of them show up just once. Less than 10% of the sample rests with the top ten.

The material was PBMCs, obtained around atezolizumab (anti-PD-L1) treatment. This TCR derives from a man in his sixties with urothelial cancer. The sequence links TRBV5-6 to TRBJ1-6, with TRBD1 identical over 12 junction bases. The CDR3 protein: CASSLAGTGGNSPLHF. The sequence in DNA is TGTGCCAGCAGCTTGGCGGGGACAGGGGGCAATTCACCCCTCCACTTT. Full variable domain (CDR3 extended with the reference TRBV5-6 and TRBJ1-6 proteins): DAGVTQSPTHLIKTRGQQVTLRCSPKSGHDTVSWYQQALGQGPQFIFQYYEEEERQRGNFPDRFSGHQFPNYSSELNVNALLLGDSALYLCASSLAGTGGNSPLHFGNGTRLTVT.